The source of this T cell receptor beta chain is a study of blood T cell repertoires in COVID-19. Study as a whole: Researchers got acute and convalescent COVID-19 samples from the United States, Italy and Spain. T cells, B-cell-depleted T cells, or PBMCs provided the cDNA or gDNA that served as material.

V lost 8 bases and J lost 6; bases outside the gene matches: 5. CDR1 and CDR2 (germline): ENHRY, SYGVKD. The CDR3 spans 14 residues. Clones were read by immunoSEQ multiplex PCR, and TCRdb kept only the in-frame ones, dropping some. This table has 310,000 or so clones, about nine tenths appearing once. Sequenced: peripheral blood. V and J are TRBV10-3 and TRBJ2-2; 11 positions match TRBD1. The source is a man in his forties or fifties with active or convalescent COVID-19. CDR3 region: CAIGGTGGAGELFF. CDR3 in DNA: TGTGCCATCGGGGGGACAGGGGGGGCCGGGGAGCTGTTTTTT.